Shown below are 11 T cell receptor beta chains from a single sample sequenced in a study of CD8 T cells in ankylosing spondylitis. From the 5' RACE reads, TCRdb called clonotypes with MiXCR, one entry per CDR3 protein. The sample carries about 360,000 distinct CDR3 sequences, more than 20% recorded once. Sequencing was done on a sample of blood, either unsorted or a sorted T cell fraction (not recorded which). Source of these receptors: a male donor with ankylosing spondylitis or in good health (not recorded which).

The J gene is TRBJ1-1, the V gene TRBV4-2, with unresolved D. From germline, CDR1 is LGHNA and CDR2 YNFKEQ. CDR3 length: 15 amino acids. V was cut by 0 bases and J by 3 bases, with 11 bases left in between. Here the CDR3 DNA reads TGTGCCAGCAGCCAAGATCCCGGGGAGGACACTGAAGCTTTCTTT. Translating gives CASSQDPGEDTEAFF.

A few counts support this clonotype. The V gene is TRBV4-1, the J gene TRBJ1-1; the D is unclear. Germline V gene sequence: CDR1 MGHRA, CDR2 YSYEKL. V lost 0 bases, J lost 0 bases, and 5 bases lay in between. The CDR3 length is 14 residues. The CDR3: CASSQDNLNTEAFF. CDR3 coding DNA: TGCGCCAGCAGCCAAGATAACCTGAACACTGAAGCTTTCTTT.

This clonotype was observed a handful of times. The chain couples TRBV12-3 or TRBV12-4 to TRBJ2-7; the D call may be TRBD1 or TRBD2 (5 bases each). CDR3 size: 12 residues. Trimming removed 4 bases from V and 6 bases from J, with 10 bases in between. DNA of the CDR3: TGTGCCAGCAGTTCGGGGCTTCGCGAGCAGTACTTC. Its translation is CASSSGLREQYF.

This chain links TRBV4-1 with TRBJ1-6; 7 bases align to TRBD1. The V gene end was trimmed by 4 bases and the J gene end by 8 bases; junction bases not matched to a gene: 2. This CDR3 is built from 13 residues. Germline CDR1 reads MGHRA; CDR2 reads YSYEKL. The CDR3 nucleotides read TGCGCCAGCAGCCTAACAGGGGATTCACCCCTCCACTTT. Translating gives CASSLTGDSPLHF.

This clonotype was counted only a few times. V usage is TRBV29-1 and J usage is TRBJ1-1; TRBD1 matches 8 bases. CDR1 is SQVTM, CDR2 ANQGSEA, per germline. The CDR3 loop spans 15 amino acids. V gave up 2 bases and J gave up 6 bases; unmatched junction bases: 11. This CDR3 reads CSVERMTGEISEAFF. Here the CDR3 DNA reads TGCAGCGTTGAAAGGATGACAGGGGAGATCTCTGAAGCTTTCTTT.

Only a few counts were recorded for this clonotype. The rearrangement links TRBV9 to TRBJ2-1; D perhaps matches TRBD2 (5 bases). Trimming stripped 2 bases from V and 5 bases from J, with 23 bases between. The CDR3 sequence is 18 residues long. CDR1 and CDR2 from the germline V gene are SGDLS and YYNGEE. DNA for the CDR3: TGTGCCAGCAGCGTGTCGGGGATGAGGCCCACCCTCCACAATGAGCAGTTCTTC. Amino acids: CASSVSGMRPTLHNEQFF.

The chain couples TRBV9 to TRBJ2-1; 7 bases line up with TRBD1. The length of the CDR3 is 16 residues. CDR1 is SGDLS, CDR2 YYNGEE, per germline. With V trimmed by 4 bases and J by 7 bases, 14 bases remained unmatched. CDR3 amino acids: CASSFPRQGGWNEQFF. The CDR3 region has the DNA TGTGCCAGCAGCTTCCCCAGACAGGGCGGGTGGAATGAGCAGTTCTTC.

The V gene is TRBV7-8, the J gene TRBJ2-7; D possibly corresponds to TRBD2 (5 bases). Trimming removed 1 base from V and 0 bases from J, with 10 bases in between. Germline assignment: CDR1 SGHVS and CDR2 FQNEAQ. The CDR3 sequence is 15 residues long. CDR3 DNA sequence: TGTGCCAGCAGCTTAGGAGGGTATAGCTCCTACGAGCAGTACTTC. It translates to CASSLGGYSSYEQYF.

This clonotype was seen a handful of times. The gene calls are TRBV6-5 and TRBJ2-3; D tentatively fits TRBD1 or TRBD2 (6 bases each). The V and J ends lost 0 bases and 5 bases respectively, with 12 bases between them. The CDR3 has 15 residues. Per germline, CDR1 MNHEY and CDR2 SVGAGI. For the CDR3, the DNA is TGTGCCAGCAGTTACTCTTGGGGGGCTGGAGATACGCAGTATTTT. Protein sequence: CASSYSWGAGDTQYF.

As DNA, the CDR3 is TGTGCCAGCATTGACAGGGCATCTGAGCAGTTCTTC. Amino acid sequence: CASIDRASEQFF. The V gene is TRBV2, the J gene TRBJ2-1, with 7 nucleotides matching TRBD1. This CDR3 has 12 residues. The germline CDR1 and CDR2 sequences are SNHLY and FYNNEI. The J segment lost 9 bases and the V segment lost 7 bases, leaving 6 bases of the junction unmatched. Full variable domain (rest looked up from reference TRBV2 and TRBJ2-1): EPEVTQTPSHQVTQMGQEVILRCVPISNHLYFYWYRQILGQKVEFLVSFYNNEISEKSEIFDDQFSVERPDGSNFTLKIRSTKLEDSAMYFCASIDRASEQFFGPGTRLTVL.

V gene TRBV7-3 combines with J gene TRBJ2-7, with 15 bases fitting TRBD2. Trimming cost V 1 base and J 2 bases; bases outside gene matches: 12. Germline CDR1 and CDR2: SGHTA and FQGTGA. The CDR3 consists of 20 residues. The CDR3 sequence: CASSLSPAGTSGGSPYEQYF. DNA for the CDR3: TGTGCCAGCAGCTTAAGCCCCGCCGGGACTAGCGGGGGGTCCCCCTACGAGCAGTACTTC.